Detailed here is one TCR beta chain. Its antigen is not known. The sample belongs to a study of T cell responses to AZD1222 COVID-19 vaccine. Overall study findings and caveats: No repertoire was sampled before or during the peak T cell response, only after it. Per reports, nearly half of all spike-specific TCRs target regions that are unmutated in variants. Possibly, clonal diversity was underestimated; donors were largely white British and included more females. Two AZD1222 doses significantly raised spike-specific TCR breadth and depth over controls.

Sequencing was performed with immunoSEQ multiplex PCR; in TCRdb, only in-frame clones are kept and a portion is missing. Of approximately 100,000 clones in the sample, less than 95% were seen once. Germline assignment: CDR1 SGHRS and CDR2 YFSETQ. This CDR3 is built from 15 residues. The V end was cut by 5 bases, the J end by 1 base, with 12 bases between. This material consisted of peripheral blood, taken 28 days after the second AZD1222 dose. This chain connects TRBV5-1 to TRBJ2-2; the D gene is possibly TRBD2 (5 bases). The source of this sequence is an adult who received the AZD1222 COVID-19 vaccine. Written as DNA, the CDR3 is TGCGCCAGCAGTTCGACCGGGGAGAACACCGGGGAGCTGTTTTTT. Encoded protein: CASSSTGENTGELFF.